This T cell receptor beta chain was captured by sequencing in a study of post-analysis software for immune sequencing data. Study-wide findings and caveats: Controls showed significantly higher normalized Chao1 diversity than did multiple sclerosis patients. Higher frequency in patients than in controls was seen for five TRBV segments, with TRBV5-6, TRBV5-1 and TRBV20-1 among them.

From germline, CDR1 is DFQATT and CDR2 SNEGSKA (reference sequence). Trimming removed 2 bases at V and 0 bases at J, with 14 bases between. This CDR3 spans 15 amino acids. Unique molecular identifiers had been added to the TCR beta cDNA libraries. TCRdb analysed the PCR reads with MiXCR anew, one entry per CDR3 protein. The sample has roughly 800,000 distinct CDR3 sequences, about 50% seen once. Notes on this clonotype: Its antigen is still unknown.

This TCR derives from a girl aged 10 to 17 with multiple sclerosis. The specimen sequenced was blood. This chain connects TRBV20-1 to TRBJ2-7; TRBD2 is a possible D gene (6 bases). The DNA for the CDR3 is TGCAGTGCTAGAAGCCCAGCGGGTTTCTCCTACGAGCAGTACTTC. Translating gives CSARSPAGFSYEQYF.